The 18 T cell receptor beta chains listed next were all sequenced from one sample in a study of blood T cell repertoires in COVID-19. Sequencing used immunoSEQ multiplex PCR; TCRdb keeps in-frame clones, though not all of them. The data show 150,000 to 200,000 clones, around 80% seen once. Sequenced input: peripheral blood. Receptor source: a woman older than 75 with active or convalescent COVID-19.

The chain carries TRBV4-3 and TRBJ2-1; 11 positions match TRBD2. J was trimmed by 3 bases and V by 3 bases; bases with no gene match: 4. The CDR3 extends over 16 amino acids. The germline gives CDR1 LGHNA, CDR2 YSLEER. CDR3 DNA: TGCGCCAGCAGCCATCAGACTAGCGGGATCTACAATGAGCAGTTCTTC. It codes for CASSHQTSGIYNEQFF.

This rearrangement joins TRBV4-3 to TRBJ1-4; D not resolved. V was clipped by 1 base and J by 6 bases, with 15 bases between them. Per germline, CDR1 LGHNA and CDR2 YSLEER. CDR3 size: 16 residues. The CDR3 DNA sequence: TGCGCCAGCAGCCAAGGGCTCTCGGGGATCTATGAAAAACTGTTTTTT. It is translated as CASSQGLSGIYEKLFF.

The J gene is TRBJ2-7, the V gene TRBV7-2, with a possible D match to TRBD1 (5 bases). This CDR3 has 15 residues. CDR1 SGHTA and CDR2 FQGNSA come from the germline V gene. The V and J ends lost 5 bases and 0 bases respectively, with 14 bases between them. The CDR3 protein is CASSPLRTSSYEQYF. CDR3 coding DNA: TGTGCCAGCAGCCCTCTCCGGACAAGCTCCTACGAGCAGTACTTC.

The J gene is TRBJ2-1, the V gene TRBV6-6; the D gene is possibly TRBD1 (5 bases). V was trimmed by 6 bases and J by 0 bases, leaving 9 bases between them. Germline-derived CDR1 and CDR2 are MNHNY and SVGAGI (reference sequence). The CDR3 extends over 14 amino acids. CDR3 sequence: CASRQDLSYNEQFF. The CDR3 nucleotides are TGTGCCAGCAGACAGGACCTCTCCTACAATGAGCAGTTCTTC.

V gene TRBV30 combines with J gene TRBJ1-6; 8 bases agree with TRBD1. V shed 5 bases and J 8 bases; nucleotides not matched to a gene: 11. Germline V gene data show CDR1 as GTSNPN and CDR2 as SVGIG (reference sequence). This CDR3 is built from 15 residues. The CDR3 DNA reads TGTGCCTGGGCAGGCAGGGGGCGCGATTATTCACCCCTCCACTTT. As protein: CAWAGRGRDYSPLHF. Filled out from reference TRBV30 and TRBJ1-6, the complete variable domain reads SQTIHQWPATLVQPVGSPLSLECTVEGTSNPNLYWYRQAAGRGLQLLFYSVGIGQISSEVPQNLSASRPQDRQFILSSKKLLLSDSGFYLCAWAGRGRDYSPLHFGNGTRLTVT.

This sequence joins TRBV5-5 and TRBJ2-7, with TRBD1 identical over 7 bases. Germline-derived CDR1 and CDR2 are SGHKS and YYEKEE (reference sequence). The CDR3 has 13 residues. The ends lost 4 bases at V and 7 bases at J; junction bases unmatched: 8. This chain's CDR3 is CASSRESQGEQYF. CDR3 DNA sequence: TGTGCCAGCAGCCGTGAATCACAGGGGGAGCAGTACTTC.

The J gene is TRBJ2-5, the V gene TRBV24-1, with D possibly TRBD1 on 6 matching bases. The V gene lost 6 bases and the J gene lost 5 bases, with 15 bases spanning the gap. This CDR3 contains 14 residues. CDR1 and CDR2 (germline): KGHDR, SFDVKD. The CDR3 DNA follows: TGTGCCACCAGTTGGGGCAGGGGTGGGGAGACCCAGTACTTC. It codes for CATSWGRGGETQYF.

V and J are TRBV28 and TRBJ2-3; 7 nucleotides agree with TRBD1. The CDR3 extends over 16 amino acids. Germline V gene data show CDR1 as MDHEN and CDR2 as SYDVKM. The junction had 9 bases not matched to a gene; V was cut back by 3 bases and J by 3 bases. The CDR3 bases are TGTGCCAGCAGTTTTGCCGGGACAGCTGTTACAGATACGCAGTATTTT. This encodes CASSFAGTAVTDTQYF. The full variable domain, in which reference TRBV28 and TRBJ2-3 provide the parts outside the CDR3, is DVKVTQSSRYLVKRTGEKVFLECVQDMDHENMFWYRQDPGLGLRLIYFSYDVKMKEKGDIPEGYSVSREKKERFSLILESASTNQTSMYLCASSFAGTAVTDTQYFGPGTRLTVL.

The chain recombines TRBV3-1 (or the pseudogene TRBV3-2) with TRBJ1-2; D is perhaps TRBD1 (6 bases). Per the germline V gene, CDR1 is LGHDT and CDR2 is YNNKEL (reference sequence). Trimming pared 4 bases from V and 8 bases from J, leaving 14 bases between. The CDR3 has 13 amino acids. CDR3 sequence: CASSLRTVSGYTF. CDR3 DNA sequence: TGTGCCAGCAGCCTACGGACAGTCTCAGGCTACACCTTC.

V gene TRBV19 combines with J gene TRBJ1-1; 7 bases are a match to TRBD1. The CDR3 is 15 residues long. Germline values: CDR1 LNHDA, CDR2 SQIVND (reference sequence). J was trimmed by 3 bases and V by 6 bases; bases with no gene match: 10. The CDR3 bases are TGTGCCAGTAGCCCGACAGGGAGTACGGACACTGAAGCTTTCTTT. Amino acid sequence: CASSPTGSTDTEAFF. Using reference TRBV19 and TRBJ1-1 for the parts outside the CDR3, the full variable domain is DGGITQSPKYLFRKEGQNVTLSCEQNLNHDAMYWYRQDPGQGLRLIYYSQIVNDFQKGDIAEGYSVSREKKESFPLTVTSAQKNPTAFYLCASSPTGSTDTEAFFGQGTRLTVV.

This clone has a handful of counts. The V and J genes are TRBV6-5 and TRBJ2-7; 10 bases match TRBD1. This CDR3 contains 14 residues. Trimming took 5 bases from V and 4 from J; bases not matched to a gene: 5. Per the germline V gene, CDR1 is MNHEY and CDR2 is SVGAGI. The CDR3 loop reads CASSRWTGGYEQYF. For the CDR3, the DNA is TGTGCCAGCAGTAGATGGACAGGGGGTTACGAGCAGTACTTC.

The chain joins TRBV15 to TRBJ1-2; D possibly corresponds to TRBD1 (6 bases). The CDR3 totals 16 residues. V was cut by 1 base and J by 1 base, with 13 bases left in between. Germline V gives CDR1 LNHNV, CDR2 YYDKDF (reference sequence). The DNA for the CDR3 is TGTGCCACCAGCAGAGGGGGGCAGGGGCGTAACTATGGCTACACCTTC. It codes for CATSRGGQGRNYGYTF.

V is TRBV9 and J is TRBJ1-2; TRBD1 matches 10 bases. The CDR3 runs 16 residues. The germline V gene has CDR1 SGDLS and CDR2 YYNGEE. The J segment lost 8 bases and the V segment lost 0 bases, leaving 10 bases of the junction unmatched. CDR3 DNA sequence: TGTGCCAGCAGCGTAGCTACCGGGGACAGGGGAGGGGGCTACACCTTC. Translated: CASSVATGDRGGGYTF. Complete variable domain (other parts from reference TRBV9 and TRBJ1-2): DSGVTQTPKHLITATGQRVTLRCSPRSGDLSVYWYQQSLDQGLQFLIQYYNGEERAKGNILERFSAQQFPDLHSELNLSSLELGDSALYFCASSVATGDRGGGYTFGSGTRLTVV.

This CDR3 reads CASSAQGSKDTEAFF. The CDR3 nucleotides are TGTGCCAGCAGTGCCCAGGGAAGCAAGGACACTGAAGCTTTCTTT. The J gene is TRBJ1-1, the V gene TRBV27, with D perhaps matching TRBD1 (5 bases). The CDR3 runs 15 residues. Germline lookup yields CDR1 MNHEY and CDR2 SMNVEV (reference sequence). V was trimmed by 5 bases and J by 3 bases, leaving 16 bases between them.

V is TRBV16 and J is TRBJ1-1; 8 nucleotides match TRBD1. CDR1 and CDR2 from the germline V gene are KGHSY and FQNENV. V shed 1 base, J shed 5 bases, and the junction held 6 bases outside the gene matches. The CDR3 spans 15 residues. The chain's CDR3 is CASSQLLQGATEAFF. The CDR3 coding sequence is TGTGCCAGCAGCCAATTACTGCAGGGGGCGACTGAAGCTTTCTTT.

The V call is TRBV2, the J call TRBJ1-2; D unresolved. V lost 0 bases, J lost 8 bases, and 13 bases lay in between. Germline values: CDR1 SNHLY, CDR2 FYNNEI. The CDR3 runs to 14 residues. CDR3 amino acids: CASSEALRVSGYTF. The CDR3 bases are TGTGCCAGCAGTGAAGCGTTGCGGGTTTCCGGCTACACCTTC.

The chain recombines TRBV11-2 with TRBJ1-6; D remains unclear. Trimming took 5 bases from V and 4 from J, leaving 3 bases between them. The CDR3 contains 12 residues. Germline CDR1 SGHAT, CDR2 FQNNGV. In DNA form, the CDR3 reads TGTGCCAGCAGCCAATATAATTCACCCCTCCACTTT. Its translation is CASSQYNSPLHF.

The rearrangement links TRBV29-1 to TRBJ1-1, with TRBD1 matching over 7 bases. The CDR3 contains 13 residues. CDR1 SQVTM and CDR2 ANQGSEA come from the germline V gene. The ends lost 6 bases at V and 2 bases at J; junction bases unmatched: 6. The CDR3 region has the DNA TGCAGCGTCCGGGGACAGCTAAACACTGAAGCTTTCTTT. Its protein product is CSVRGQLNTEAFF. The full variable domain, completed using reference TRBV29-1 and TRBJ1-1, is SAVISQKPSRDICQRGTSLTIQCQVDSQVTMMFWYRQQPGQSLTLIATANQGSEATYESGFVIDKFPISRPNLTFSTLTVSNMSPEDSSIYLCSVRGQLNTEAFFGQGTRLTVV.